The clone carrying this T cell receptor (beta chain) showed up many times. Its antigen remains unknown. From germline, CDR1 is SGHNT and CDR2 YYREEE (reference sequence). This CDR3 spans 15 amino acids. Trimming cost V 4 bases and J 0 bases, with 11 bases left between them. The data belong to a study of early T cells in non-severe SARS-CoV-2 infection. Study at large: Sequencing of bulk RNA from unsorted whole blood was done, without chain pairing. Notes on the study in general: Matching results from VDJdb favored anti-spike CD8 responses, leaving private and CD4 specificities undetected.

The protocol attached unique molecular identifiers to individual cDNA molecules. In TCRdb, the 5' RACE reads were re-called with MiXCR into one record per CDR3 protein. The sample lists tens of thousands of distinct CDR3 sequences; roughly a tenth were seen once. The chain employs TRBV5-4 and TRBJ2-1; D possibly corresponds to TRBD1 (5 bases). The sample taken for sequencing was whole blood. This TCR came from an adult who was a healthcare worker with PCR-confirmed SARS-CoV-2 infection or an uninfected control (not recorded which). The CDR3 spells CASSPGHISYNEQFF. The CDR3 DNA reads TGTGCCAGCAGCCCTGGACACATCTCCTACAATGAGCAGTTCTTC.